The 28 T cell receptor beta chains below all came from one sample that was sequenced in a study of monozygotic twins with inflammatory bowel disease. TCRdb re-called the 5' RACE reads and catalogs CDR3 proteins one per entry, DNA excluded. This sample's clone table lists some 90,000 distinct CDR3 sequences. Sequences were obtained from blood. These receptors were obtained from a human donor with ulcerative colitis or Crohn's disease, or a healthy co-twin of an affected twin (not recorded which).

The chain is built from TRBV24-1 and TRBJ1-2; no DNA is available, so the TRBD1 call from TCRdb remains unchecked. The CDR3 loop spans 15 amino acids. CDR1 and CDR2 from the germline V gene are KGHDR and SFDVKD. CDR3 sequence: CATSESGTGWHGYTF.

The rearrangement joins TRBV20-1 to TRBJ1-5; the D gene TCRdb calls, TRBD1, cannot be checked with no DNA. Germline V lookup: CDR1 DFQATT, CDR2 SNEGSKA (reference sequence). The CDR3 contains 16 residues. CDR3 residues: CSARNSRGRDNQPQHF.

This rearrangement joins TRBV20-1 to TRBJ2-1; the D gene TCRdb calls, TRBD1, cannot be checked with no DNA. The CDR3 runs to 17 residues. From germline, CDR1 is DFQATT and CDR2 SNEGSKA (reference sequence). CDR3 sequence: CSARSLSGRGIYNEQFF.

This chain links TRBV20-1 with TRBJ1-1; TCRdb calls TRBD1, which cannot be checked without DNA. The CDR3 length is 13 residues. CDR1 and CDR2 (germline): DFQATT, SNEGSKA (reference sequence). The CDR3 region is CSALGTAKREAFF.

This chain joins TRBV10-3 and TRBJ2-5; TCRdb's D call of TRBD2 is untestable without DNA. The germline CDR1 and CDR2 sequences are ENHRY and SYGVKD. The CDR3 is 15 residues long. The CDR3 reads CAISVGRAVGETQYF.

The J gene is TRBJ1-5, the V gene TRBV7-8; TCRdb outputs TRBD1, but without DNA this stays unchecked. CDR3 length equals 13 residues. Germline V gene sequence: CDR1 SGHVS, CDR2 FQNEAQ. The CDR3 sequence: CATETGGGQPQHF. Full variable domain (rest looked up from reference TRBV7-8 and TRBJ1-5): GAGVSQSPRYKVAKRGQDVALRCDPISGHVSLFWYQQALGQGPEFLTYFQNEAQLDKSGLPSDRFFAERPEGSVSTLKIQRTQQEDSAVYLCATETGGGQPQHFGDGTRLSIL.

This rearrangement joins TRBV20-1 to TRBJ1-4; as DNA is missing, the TRBD1 call by TCRdb cannot be tested. CDR3 length: 14 amino acids. Germline CDR1 is DFQATT and CDR2 is SNEGSKA (reference sequence). CDR3 region: CSAPQGVTNEKLFF.

The chain combines TRBV5-1 with TRBJ2-3; no DNA is available, so the TRBD1 call from TCRdb remains unchecked. Germline-derived CDR1 and CDR2 are SGHRS and YFSETQ. This CDR3 is built from 14 residues. This CDR3 is CASSLGSTGDTQYF. Full variable domain (missing parts from reference TRBV5-1 and TRBJ2-3): KAGVTQTPRYLIKTRGQQVTLSCSPISGHRSVSWYQQTPGQGLQFLFEYFSETQRNKGNFPGRFSGRQFSNSRSEMNVSTLELGDSALYLCASSLGSTGDTQYFGPGTRLTVL.

The gene calls are TRBV5-1 and TRBJ1-1; the TCRdb call, TRBD1, lacks DNA for checking. Germline values: CDR1 SGHRS, CDR2 YFSETQ. The CDR3 extends over 15 amino acids. CDR3: CASSWEQGSNTEAFF.

This rearrangement joins TRBV5-1 to TRBJ2-1; TCRdb reports TRBD1, a call that lacks DNA to check it against. CDR1 and CDR2 from the germline V gene are SGHRS and YFSETQ. CDR3 length: 15 residues. The CDR3 region is CASSLPTVGGNEQFF.

The rearrangement joins TRBV6-1 to TRBJ2-3; as DNA is missing, the TRBD1 call by TCRdb cannot be tested. From germline, CDR1 is MNHNS and CDR2 SASEGT. The CDR3 is 15 amino acids. The CDR3 reads CASTSQGQETDTQYF.

This sequence joins TRBV2 and TRBJ2-6; the D call from TCRdb, TRBD1, cannot be confirmed without DNA. CDR3 length: 16 residues. Germline CDR1 SNHLY, CDR2 FYNNEI. The CDR3 loop reads CASTVWGSGGANVLTF.

The CDR3 reads CASSLEGSRSNQPQHF. The gene calls are TRBV12-3 or TRBV12-4 and TRBJ1-5. The CDR3 is made up of 16 amino acids.

The chain is built from TRBV5-1 and TRBJ2-1; TCRdb proposes TRBD2, but this gene call is untestable without DNA. Looked up from germline, CDR1 is SGHRS and CDR2 is YFSETQ. CDR3 size: 14 residues. This chain's CDR3 is CASSFGGAVNEQFF.

This chain links TRBV19 with TRBJ2-2; the D gene TCRdb calls, TRBD1, cannot be checked with no DNA. This CDR3 region has 18 residues. CDR1 is LNHDA and CDR2 is SQIVND in the germline V gene (reference sequence). CDR3 amino acids: CASRPGTGGFYVPGELFF.

V and J are TRBV10-3 and TRBJ2-7; with no DNA, the TCRdb D assignment of TRBD1 cannot be verified. CDR1 ENHRY and CDR2 SYGVKD come from the germline V gene. This CDR3 has 14 amino acids. CDR3 in amino acids: CAISGQDQSSEQYF.

The chain combines TRBV12-3 or TRBV12-4 with TRBJ2-2; checking the TCRdb D call of TRBD1 is not possible without DNA. The CDR3 is 15 residues long. The CDR3: CASTTGGTVTGELFF.

V usage is TRBV6-5 and J usage is TRBJ2-7. CDR1 and CDR2 from the germline V gene are MNHEY and SVGAGI. The CDR3 is 14 residues long. Here the CDR3 reads CASSYRDSFYEQYF.

The chain carries TRBV27 and TRBJ2-7. The CDR3 contains 14 residues. In germline, CDR1 is MNHEY, CDR2 SMNVEV (reference sequence). This CDR3 is CASSPSVQIYEQYF.

The genes are TRBV5-1 and TRBJ2-3; there is no DNA to check the TCRdb D call of TRBD2. The CDR3 spans 16 residues. CDR1 is SGHRS and CDR2 is YFSETQ in the germline V gene. CDR3 region: CASSLGGHPSTDTQYF.

This rearrangement joins TRBV27 to TRBJ2-1. Germline lookup yields CDR1 MNHEY and CDR2 SMNVEV (reference sequence). The CDR3 extends over 14 amino acids. The CDR3 sequence: CASSNRPSYNEQFF.

V gene TRBV27 combines with J gene TRBJ2-1; the TCRdb D gene call, TRBD2, has no DNA to confirm it. The germline V gene has CDR1 MNHEY and CDR2 SMNVEV (reference sequence). CDR3 size: 14 residues. The CDR3 is CASSLLTSIVEQFF.

The chain carries TRBV10-3 and TRBJ2-7; the D call of TRBD2 rests on TCRdb alone, since no DNA is present to check it. The germline gives CDR1 ENHRY, CDR2 SYGVKD. The length of the CDR3 is 15 residues. The CDR3 reads CAISESEGLGYEQYF.

The CDR3 is CASSLGTVYYEQYF. The genes are TRBV12-3 or TRBV12-4 and TRBJ2-7; checking the TCRdb D call of TRBD1 is not possible without DNA. The CDR3 has 14 amino acids.

The chain has TRBV4-1 and TRBJ2-7; as DNA is missing, the TRBD1 call by TCRdb cannot be tested. Germline V gives CDR1 MGHRA, CDR2 YSYEKL. The CDR3 covers 15 residues. This CDR3 is CASRKQAGDPYEQYF.

The gene calls are TRBV5-1 and TRBJ1-5; checking the TCRdb D call of TRBD1 is not possible without DNA. This CDR3 contains 13 residues. Germline assignment: CDR1 SGHRS and CDR2 YFSETQ. This chain's CDR3 is CASSPLPGQPQHF.

The chain is built from TRBV15 and TRBJ1-2; the TRBD1 assignment by TCRdb is unverifiable without DNA. CDR3 length: 15 amino acids. The germline gives CDR1 LNHNV, CDR2 YYDKDF (reference sequence). The CDR3 protein is CATSPTGQEIYGYTF. Full variable domain (missing parts from reference TRBV15 and TRBJ1-2): DAMVIQNPRYQVTQFGKPVTLSCSQTLNHNVMYWYQQKSSQAPKLLFHYYDKDFNNEADTPDNFQSRRPNTSFCFLDIRSPGLGDTAMYLCATSPTGQEIYGYTFGSGTRLTVV.

V usage is TRBV11-2 and J usage is TRBJ2-7. The CDR3 extends over 14 amino acids. Germline CDR1 SGHAT, CDR2 FQNNGV. CDR3 protein: CASSLSYLSYEQYF.